This T cell receptor (beta chain) was documented in a study of molecular identifiers for immune sequencing clone quantification. The study, taken as a whole, reports: Reportedly, one cell's Jurkat TCR RNA was detected within 1,100,000 naive CD8 cells. Clone sizes that are highly expanded could be underestimated when identical TCR molecules share a barcode. Clones above 20 RNA copies contained over 98% of effector molecules but under 1% of naive ones.

This clonotype showed up just a few times. Antigen: not known. Germline CDR1 and CDR2: SGDLS and YYNGEE. CDR3 length: 14 residues. Trimming took 1 base from V and 4 from J, leaving 8 bases between them. When naive CD8 T cells were sorted, they were gated as CD8+CD4-CCR7+CD45RA+. Each CDR3 protein is one row after TCRdb ran MiXCR on the PCR reads. The table records approximately 630,000 distinct CDR3 sequences, 25% of them present only once. This sequence originates from a human donor in good health. Some libraries in this study had Jurkat cell RNA spiked in. The source material was naive CD8+ T cells from blood, with Jurkat cell RNA spiked in. Noted subset: FACS-sorted CD8+CD4-CCR7+CD45RA+ naive T cells. The chain is built from TRBV9 and TRBJ2-2; tentatively, D is TRBD1 (5 bases). CDR3 in DNA: TGTGCCAGCAGCGTACAGGGTACCACCGGGGAGCTGTTTTTT. As protein: CASSVQGTTGELFF.